This is a list of T cell receptor beta chains from one sample in a study of T-cell memory formation after mild COVID-19. TCRdb reanalysed the 5' RACE reads using MiXCR and keeps one entry per CDR3 protein. The sample records around 190,000 distinct CDR3 sequences, less than 20% being singletons. Sample: PBMCs or a T cell subset sorted from them (not recorded which). Source of these receptors: a man between 18 and 29 years old who had mild COVID-19 (a few samples of this study predate the infection). Cell type and time point are not known. Each CDR3 is given with its conserved first and last residue. D genes are given only for firm matches. The listing skips clone size in some rows; elsewhere it reads once, few, many or a size class.

clone_size: -
cdr3_length: 12
v_call: TRBV7-2
d_call: TRBD1
j_call: TRBJ2-7
cdr3_nt: TGTGCCAGCAGCTCGACAGGGAACGAGCAGTACTTC
cdr3_aa: CASSSTGNEQYF

clone_size: many
cdr3_length: 12
v_call: TRBV6-2/TRBV6-3
d_call: -
j_call: TRBJ2-1
cdr3_nt: TGTGCCAGCAGACCTCAATACAATGAGCAGTTCTTC
cdr3_aa: CASRPQYNEQFF

clone_size: -
cdr3_length: 16
v_call: TRBV28
d_call: -
j_call: TRBJ2-2
cdr3_nt: TGTGCCAGCAGTTCCCCAGGGACCGTCGGCACCGGGGAGCTGTTTTTT
cdr3_aa: CASSSPGTVGTGELFF

clone_size: few
cdr3_length: 14
v_call: TRBV18
d_call: -
j_call: TRBJ2-7
cdr3_nt: TGTGCCAGCTCACCAGGGCGAAGCTCCTACGAGCAGTACTTC
cdr3_aa: CASSPGRSSYEQYF

clone_size: -
cdr3_length: 16
v_call: TRBV6-5
d_call: TRBD1
j_call: TRBJ1-1
cdr3_nt: TGTGCCAGCAGTTACTCGCGCGGGACAGGGAACACTGAAGCTTTCTTT
cdr3_aa: CASSYSRGTGNTEAFF

clone_size: -
cdr3_length: 16
v_call: TRBV15
d_call: TRBD2
j_call: TRBJ2-2
cdr3_nt: TGTGCCACCAGCAGAGACCTAGCGGGGGGTGTGGGGGAGCTGTTTTTT
cdr3_aa: CATSRDLAGGVGELFF

clone_size: -
cdr3_length: 15
v_call: TRBV6-6
d_call: -
j_call: TRBJ1-5
cdr3_nt: TGTGCCAGCAAGCAGGAGGTTGTTAGCAATCAGCCCCAGCATTTT
cdr3_aa: CASKQEVVSNQPQHF

clone_size: -
cdr3_length: 16
v_call: TRBV11-2
d_call: -
j_call: TRBJ1-6
cdr3_nt: TGTGCCAGCAGCCCCGCAGTGTGGGTCGGTTATTCACCCCTCCACTTT
cdr3_aa: CASSPAVWVGYSPLHF

clone_size: many
cdr3_length: 12
v_call: TRBV18
d_call: -
j_call: TRBJ2-3
cdr3_nt: TGTGCCAGCTCTTGGGACACAAATACGCAGTATTTT
cdr3_aa: CASSWDTNTQYF

clone_size: -
cdr3_length: 14
v_call: TRBV20-1
d_call: -
j_call: TRBJ2-3
cdr3_nt: TGCAGTGCTAGAAGGGGCATTAGCACAGATACGCAGTATTTT
cdr3_aa: CSARRGISTDTQYF

clone_size: few
cdr3_length: 14
v_call: TRBV10-3
d_call: -
j_call: TRBJ2-3
cdr3_nt: TGTGCCATCAGTGAGCCCCCCTTCCCAGATACGCAGTATTTT
cdr3_aa: CAISEPPFPDTQYF

clone_size: medium-sized
cdr3_length: 15
v_call: TRBV12-3/TRBV12-4
d_call: TRBD1
j_call: TRBJ1-6
cdr3_nt: TGTGCCAGCAGTTTTTTGGGACAGGGAAATTCACCCCTCCACTTT
cdr3_aa: CASSFLGQGNSPLHF

clone_size: few
cdr3_length: 16
v_call: TRBV5-1
d_call: TRBD1
j_call: TRBJ2-4
cdr3_nt: TGCGCCAGCAGCCCCGGACAGGGAATAGGGGAAAACATTCAGTACTTC
cdr3_aa: CASSPGQGIGENIQYF

clone_size: many
cdr3_length: 16
v_call: TRBV20-1
d_call: -
j_call: TRBJ2-2
cdr3_nt: TGCAGTGCTAGTGGAGGTCAGGGCGTTTACACCGGGGAGCTGTTTTTT
cdr3_aa: CSASGGQGVYTGELFF

clone_size: -
cdr3_length: 14
v_call: TRBV7-3
d_call: -
j_call: TRBJ2-3
cdr3_nt: TGTGCCAGCAAAAGGGACCGTTACACAGATACGCAGTATTTT
cdr3_aa: CASKRDRYTDTQYF

clone_size: -
cdr3_length: 16
v_call: TRBV12-3/TRBV12-4
d_call: TRBD2
j_call: TRBJ2-1
cdr3_nt: TGTGCCAGCAGTTTAGCTAGCGGGGGGCCCTACAATGAGCAGTTCTTC
cdr3_aa: CASSLASGGPYNEQFF

clone_size: -
cdr3_length: 12
v_call: TRBV7-2
d_call: -
j_call: TRBJ2-3
cdr3_nt: TGTGCCAGCAGCCCCGCCTCGGATACGCAGTATTTT
cdr3_aa: CASSPASDTQYF

clone_size: -
cdr3_length: 13
v_call: TRBV10-1
d_call: -
j_call: TRBJ2-7
cdr3_nt: TGCGCCAGCAGCCAGAGTAGGGGCCTCGAGCAGTACTTC
cdr3_aa: CASSQSRGLEQYF

clone_size: -
cdr3_length: 13
v_call: TRBV7-3
d_call: -
j_call: TRBJ2-1
cdr3_nt: TGTGCCAGCAGCTCCGTCTGGGGTAATGAGCAGTTCTTC
cdr3_aa: CASSSVWGNEQFF

clone_size: many
cdr3_length: 13
v_call: TRBV20-1
d_call: -
j_call: TRBJ1-5
cdr3_nt: TGCAGTGCTACGACTTGGGGCAGTCAGCCCCAGCATTTT
cdr3_aa: CSATTWGSQPQHF

clone_size: -
cdr3_length: 15
v_call: TRBV10-2
d_call: TRBD1
j_call: TRBJ2-1
cdr3_nt: TGCGCCAGCAGGAGGGACAGGGGGATATACAATGAGCAGTTCTTC
cdr3_aa: CASRRDRGIYNEQFF

clone_size: -
cdr3_length: 12
v_call: TRBV20-1
d_call: -
j_call: TRBJ2-3
cdr3_nt: TGCAGTGCTTTACCCTCGGGTGGTACGCAGTATTTT
cdr3_aa: CSALPSGGTQYF

clone_size: -
cdr3_length: 13
v_call: TRBV4-2
d_call: -
j_call: TRBJ1-4
cdr3_nt: TGTGCCAGCAGCCGCCTTGATGGAAAGAAACTGTTTTTT
cdr3_aa: CASSRLDGKKLFF

clone_size: -
cdr3_length: 13
v_call: TRBV7-9
d_call: -
j_call: TRBJ1-1
cdr3_nt: TGTGCCAGTGGGGTTGCGGGGGGCACTGAAGCTTTCTTT
cdr3_aa: CASGVAGGTEAFF

clone_size: few
cdr3_length: 16
v_call: TRBV7-2
d_call: TRBD2
j_call: TRBJ2-3
cdr3_nt: TGTGCCAGCAGCTTATCAGCGGGGGGCCCCACAGATACGCAGTATTTT
cdr3_aa: CASSLSAGGPTDTQYF

clone_size: -
cdr3_length: 16
v_call: TRBV9
d_call: -
j_call: TRBJ2-6
cdr3_nt: TGTGCCAGCAGCGTAGCCCCCCTATCTGGGGCCAACGTCCTGACTTTC
cdr3_aa: CASSVAPLSGANVLTF

clone_size: -
cdr3_length: 12
v_call: TRBV9
d_call: -
j_call: TRBJ2-3
cdr3_nt: TGTGCCAGCAGCGTAGACACAGATACGCAGTATTTT
cdr3_aa: CASSVDTDTQYF

clone_size: -
cdr3_length: 13
v_call: TRBV20-1
d_call: -
j_call: TRBJ2-2
cdr3_nt: TGCAGTGCCCGGCGGCAGGTCACCGGGGAGCTGTTTTTT
cdr3_aa: CSARRQVTGELFF

clone_size: many
cdr3_length: 15
v_call: TRBV7-9
d_call: TRBD1
j_call: TRBJ2-1
cdr3_nt: TGTGCCAGCAGCCCGGACAGGGCTAGGGGCAATGAGCAGTTCTTC
cdr3_aa: CASSPDRARGNEQFF

clone_size: few
cdr3_length: 13
v_call: TRBV7-9
d_call: -
j_call: TRBJ2-7
cdr3_nt: TGTGCCAGCAGCCAACAGGGAGCCGACGAGCAGTACTTC
cdr3_aa: CASSQQGADEQYF

clone_size: -
cdr3_length: 13
v_call: TRBV12-3/TRBV12-4
d_call: -
j_call: TRBJ2-2
cdr3_nt: TGTGCCAGCAGGCCGACGGTAACCGGGGAGCTGTTTTTT
cdr3_aa: CASRPTVTGELFF

clone_size: -
cdr3_length: 15
v_call: TRBV7-2
d_call: TRBD1
j_call: TRBJ2-7
cdr3_nt: TGTGCCAGCAGCTTAGTGGCAGGGACAGCCTACGAGCAGTACTTC
cdr3_aa: CASSLVAGTAYEQYF

clone_size: many
cdr3_length: 17
v_call: TRBV4-3
d_call: TRBD2
j_call: TRBJ2-2
cdr3_nt: TGCGCCAGCAGCCAGGGCCCTAGCGGGGGGAACACCGGGGAGCTGTTTTTT
cdr3_aa: CASSQGPSGGNTGELFF

clone_size: -
cdr3_length: 15
v_call: TRBV4-3
d_call: -
j_call: TRBJ2-2
cdr3_nt: TGCGCCAGCAGCCAAAGGACGCAGGACACCGGGGAGCTGTTTTTT
cdr3_aa: CASSQRTQDTGELFF

clone_size: -
cdr3_length: 14
v_call: TRBV18
d_call: -
j_call: TRBJ2-2
cdr3_nt: TGTGCCAGCTCACCATTGCAGGGTCCCGGGGAGCTGTTTTTT
cdr3_aa: CASSPLQGPGELFF

clone_size: many
cdr3_length: 16
v_call: TRBV5-1
d_call: TRBD1
j_call: TRBJ2-7
cdr3_nt: TGCGCCAGCAGCCGGAGGACAGGGCAATACTCCTACGAGCAGTACTTC
cdr3_aa: CASSRRTGQYSYEQYF

clone_size: -
cdr3_length: 14
v_call: TRBV7-2
d_call: -
j_call: TRBJ1-2
cdr3_nt: TGTGCCAGCAGCTTTCGGCCGACAGAGAATGGCTACACCTTC
cdr3_aa: CASSFRPTENGYTF

clone_size: many
cdr3_length: 13
v_call: TRBV5-1
d_call: -
j_call: TRBJ2-5
cdr3_nt: TGCGCCAGCAGCTTTGACAGTCAAGAGACCCAGTACTTC
cdr3_aa: CASSFDSQETQYF

clone_size: -
cdr3_length: 14
v_call: TRBV11-3
d_call: -
j_call: TRBJ2-1
cdr3_nt: TGTGCCAGCAGCTTAAATAGGGCGGCAAATGAGCAGTTCTTC
cdr3_aa: CASSLNRAANEQFF

clone_size: -
cdr3_length: 14
v_call: TRBV5-1
d_call: -
j_call: TRBJ2-1
cdr3_nt: TGCGCCAGCAGCTTGGATATTCCCCCAGGTGAGCAGTTCTTC
cdr3_aa: CASSLDIPPGEQFF

clone_size: few
cdr3_length: 14
v_call: TRBV20-1
d_call: -
j_call: TRBJ2-5
cdr3_nt: TGCAGTGCTAGAGATTCTCAGCGTTCAGAGACCCAGTACTTC
cdr3_aa: CSARDSQRSETQYF

clone_size: few
cdr3_length: 16
v_call: TRBV12-3/TRBV12-4
d_call: -
j_call: TRBJ1-6
cdr3_nt: TGTGCCAGCAGTCCCCCGGACGGCAGGGGACGGTCACCCCTCCACTTT
cdr3_aa: CASSPPDGRGRSPLHF

clone_size: few
cdr3_length: 13
v_call: TRBV12-3/TRBV12-4
d_call: -
j_call: TRBJ1-6
cdr3_nt: TGTGCCAGCACTCGGGGCCCTTCTTCACCCCTCCACTTT
cdr3_aa: CASTRGPSSPLHF

clone_size: -
cdr3_length: 13
v_call: TRBV2
d_call: TRBD2
j_call: TRBJ2-3
cdr3_nt: TGTGCCAGCAGAGAGACTAGCGGAGATACGCAGTATTTT
cdr3_aa: CASRETSGDTQYF

clone_size: few
cdr3_length: 12
v_call: TRBV30
d_call: TRBD1
j_call: TRBJ1-1
cdr3_nt: TGTGCCTGGAGTTGGGACAGACCTGAAGCTTTCTTT
cdr3_aa: CAWSWDRPEAFF

clone_size: once
cdr3_length: 14
v_call: TRBV7-9
d_call: -
j_call: TRBJ2-7
cdr3_nt: TGTGCCAGCAGCTTAAGAGGGGGAGGGCTCGAGCAGTACTTC
cdr3_aa: CASSLRGGGLEQYF

clone_size: few
cdr3_length: 16
v_call: TRBV18
d_call: TRBD2
j_call: TRBJ2-1
cdr3_nt: TGTGCCAGCTCGCCCATTACTAGCGGGGGGGCCGATGAGCAGTTCTTC
cdr3_aa: CASSPITSGGADEQFF

clone_size: few
cdr3_length: 16
v_call: TRBV7-3
d_call: -
j_call: TRBJ2-2
cdr3_nt: TGTGCCAGCAGCCCAATGCCGACAACGAACACCGGGGAGCTGTTTTTT
cdr3_aa: CASSPMPTTNTGELFF

clone_size: few
cdr3_length: 13
v_call: TRBV20-1
d_call: -
j_call: TRBJ1-4
cdr3_nt: TGCAGTGTTGAGGCCCCAACTAATGAAAAACTGTTTTTT
cdr3_aa: CSVEAPTNEKLFF

clone_size: -
cdr3_length: 16
v_call: TRBV7-9
d_call: TRBD2
j_call: TRBJ2-3
cdr3_nt: TGTGCCAGCAGCTTAATTGCGGGGGTCTCCACAGATACGCAGTATTTT
cdr3_aa: CASSLIAGVSTDTQYF

clone_size: few
cdr3_length: 14
v_call: TRBV11-3
d_call: -
j_call: TRBJ1-1
cdr3_nt: TGTGCCAGCAGCTTAGGGTCCGCCTCCACTGAAGCTTTCTTT
cdr3_aa: CASSLGSASTEAFF

clone_size: -
cdr3_length: 14
v_call: TRBV27
d_call: TRBD1
j_call: TRBJ2-4
cdr3_nt: TGTGCCAGCAGTCCCCAGATCGGACAGGGAATGCAGTACTTC
cdr3_aa: CASSPQIGQGMQYF

clone_size: few
cdr3_length: 15
v_call: TRBV3-1
d_call: -
j_call: TRBJ1-2
cdr3_nt: TGTGCCAGCAGCCAAGATAAGGGTTATGGCTATGGCTACACCTTC
cdr3_aa: CASSQDKGYGYGYTF

clone_size: -
cdr3_length: 12
v_call: TRBV12-3/TRBV12-4
d_call: -
j_call: TRBJ1-5
cdr3_nt: TGTGCCAGCAGTTTCCCAGGTCAGCCCCAGCATTTT
cdr3_aa: CASSFPGQPQHF

clone_size: few
cdr3_length: 16
v_call: TRBV7-2
d_call: TRBD2
j_call: TRBJ2-3
cdr3_nt: TGTGCCAGCAGCTCTTGGGCCGGGACTAGGACGGATACGCAGTATTTT
cdr3_aa: CASSSWAGTRTDTQYF

clone_size: -
cdr3_length: 17
v_call: TRBV7-2
d_call: TRBD2
j_call: TRBJ2-2
cdr3_nt: TGTGCCAGCAGCACCAGACTAGCGGGGGACCTCACCGGGGAGCTGTTTTTT
cdr3_aa: CASSTRLAGDLTGELFF